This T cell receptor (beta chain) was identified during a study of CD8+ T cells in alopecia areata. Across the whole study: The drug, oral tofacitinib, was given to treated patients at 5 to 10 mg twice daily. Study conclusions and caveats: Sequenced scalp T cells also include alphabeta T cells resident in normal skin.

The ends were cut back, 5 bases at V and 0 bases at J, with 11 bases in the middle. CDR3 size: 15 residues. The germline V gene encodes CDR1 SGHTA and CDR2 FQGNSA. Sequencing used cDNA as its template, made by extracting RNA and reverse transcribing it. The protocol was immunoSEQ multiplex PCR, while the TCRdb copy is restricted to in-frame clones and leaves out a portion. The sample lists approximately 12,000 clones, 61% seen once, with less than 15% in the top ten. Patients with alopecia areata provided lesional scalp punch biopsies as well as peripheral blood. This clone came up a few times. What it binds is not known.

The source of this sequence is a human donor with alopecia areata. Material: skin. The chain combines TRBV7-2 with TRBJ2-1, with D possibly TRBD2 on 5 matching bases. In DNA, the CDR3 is TGTGCCAGCAGCCTGAGCGGATACTCCTACAATGAGCAGTTCTTC. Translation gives CASSLSGYSYNEQFF.